The 20 T cell receptor beta chains reported below all come from one sample, sequenced in a study of CD8 T cells in ankylosing spondylitis. TCRdb called the 5' RACE reads again in MiXCR, with one record for every CDR3 protein. The sample carries around 770,000 distinct CDR3 sequences, about an eighth recorded once. Findings and caveats of the study: Several highly homologous variants made up a TCR beta motif, and this motif appeared characteristic of ankylosing spondylitis blood.

These receptors lack a known antigen. The sequenced sample was blood, either unsorted or a sorted T cell fraction (not recorded which). These receptors were obtained from a male donor with ankylosing spondylitis.

This clonotype was counted many times. V gene TRBV20-1 combines with J gene TRBJ2-7; D might be TRBD1 (6 bases). CDR1 and CDR2 from the germline V gene are DFQATT and SNEGSKA (reference sequence). V lost 2 bases, J lost 3 bases, and 23 bases lay in between. CDR3 length: 17 amino acids. CDR3 in DNA: TGCAGTGCTAGAACAGGGCCAGGCCGAGCCAGGGTCTACGAGCAGTACTTC. It codes for CSARTGPGRARVYEQYF.

This clonotype was counted a few times. The CDR3 DNA is TGTGCCAGCAGTGAACAGTTACGGTCGCAGTACTTC. Translation gives CASSEQLRSQYF. This chain joins TRBV6-1 and TRBJ2-7; D is uncertain. Germline lookup yields CDR1 MNHNS and CDR2 SASEGT. V lost 2 bases, J lost 9 bases, and 11 bases lay in between. This CDR3 has 12 amino acids.

Note on this clonotype: Germline is not matched at one junction end, which may reflect a read error. The rearrangement links TRBV29-1 to TRBJ1-1; D gene ambiguous. The CDR3 length is 13 residues. The germline CDR1 and CDR2 sequences are SQVTM and ANQGSEA. The CDR3 coding sequence is TGCAGCGTGCGGAAGCTAATGAACTCTGAAGCTTTCTTT. It is translated as CSVRKLMNSEAFF.

The chain carries TRBV20-1 and TRBJ2-7; D is uncertain. This CDR3 has 14 amino acids. Germline CDR1 and CDR2: DFQATT and SNEGSKA (reference sequence). With 5 bases removed from V and 3 bases from J, the gap between germline ends came to 17 bases. The DNA for the CDR3 is TGCAGTGCTGGCTCTCGGAGACGACGCTACGAGCAGTACTTC. This encodes CSAGSRRRRYEQYF.

This clonotype was observed a handful of times. The chain carries TRBV11-2 and TRBJ2-1, with D tentatively TRBD1 or TRBD2 (5 bases each). Per germline, CDR1 SGHAT and CDR2 FQNNGV. The germline V and J ends were trimmed by 4 bases and 9 bases, with 16 bases remaining between them. The CDR3 has 14 amino acids. CDR3 nucleotides: TGTGCCAGCAGCTCAAACTCTGGGGGTCTTGAGCAGTTCTTC. Residues: CASSSNSGGLEQFF.

This clonotype has ten or more counts. V gene TRBV12-3 or TRBV12-4 combines with J gene TRBJ2-1; D may match TRBD1 or TRBD2 (5 bases each). The CDR3 runs to 13 residues. The V gene lost 11 bases and the J gene lost 5 bases, with 16 bases spanning the gap. The CDR3 here is CADQRGGDNEQFF. The CDR3 nucleotides read TGTGCCGACCAGAGGGGTGGGGACAATGAGCAGTTCTTC.

The chain uses TRBV4-2 and TRBJ2-5; D not certain. The CDR3 is 14 residues long. V lost 4 bases and J 2 bases, leaving 11 bases between the germline ends. Germline V gene data show CDR1 as LGHNA and CDR2 as YNFKEQ. This CDR3 is CASSRTGYQETQYF. The CDR3 region has the DNA TGTGCCAGCAGCCGGACGGGTTATCAAGAGACCCAGTACTTC.

This clonotype was recorded at least ten times. The chain couples TRBV6-1 to TRBJ1-5; D is possibly TRBD1 (5 bases). V was shortened by 6 bases and J by 0 bases, with 12 bases between the two germline ends. The CDR3 runs 15 residues. The germline CDR1 and CDR2 sequences are MNHNS and SASEGT. The CDR3 here is CASRSGGLSNQPQHF. Written as DNA, the CDR3 is TGTGCCAGCAGATCCGGGGGACTTAGCAATCAGCCCCAGCATTTT.

This clonotype was found a few times. The V call is TRBV6-5, the J call TRBJ1-6, with D possibly matching TRBD1 (6 bases). Germline V CDR1 and CDR2: MNHEY, SVGAGI. The germline V and J ends were trimmed by 2 bases and 9 bases, with 14 bases remaining between them. This CDR3 spans 15 amino acids. The CDR3 sequence is CASSYDRWGASPLHF. CDR3 nucleotides: TGTGCCAGCAGTTACGACAGATGGGGGGCTTCACCCCTCCACTTT.

At least ten counts were recorded for this clonotype. J is TRBJ2-7 and V is TRBV5-1, with D perhaps matching TRBD1 (6 bases). The V gene lost 5 bases and the J gene lost 0 bases, with 9 bases spanning the gap. From germline, CDR1 is SGHRS and CDR2 YFSETQ. The CDR3 extends over 13 amino acids. The CDR3 loop is CASRRQVSYEQYF. CDR3 bases: TGCGCCAGCAGGCGACAGGTCTCCTACGAGCAGTACTTC.

This chain uses TRBV20-1 with TRBJ2-7, with 7 positions matching TRBD1. V shed 2 bases, J shed 2 bases, and the junction held 6 bases outside the gene matches. Germline CDR1 DFQATT, CDR2 SNEGSKA (reference sequence). This CDR3 spans 14 amino acids. The CDR3 spells CSARRQGRTYEQYF. For the CDR3, the DNA is TGCAGTGCTAGAAGACAGGGCCGTACCTACGAGCAGTACTTC.

The chain combines TRBV6-5 with TRBJ2-7; no reliable D call. CDR1 is MNHEY, CDR2 SVGAGI, per germline. The CDR3 has 12 residues. V was cut by 8 bases and J by 2 bases, with 10 bases left in between. CDR3 bases: TGTGCCAGCCGGACGCCCGCCTACGAGCAGTACTTC. Translating it yields CASRTPAYEQYF.

This clonotype was seen ten or more times. The chain uses TRBV20-1 and TRBJ2-5; TRBD1 is a possible D gene (6 bases). Deletions cut 6 bases from V and 1 base from J, with 15 bases between. This CDR3 is 14 amino acids long. The germline V gene encodes CDR1 DFQATT and CDR2 SNEGSKA (reference sequence). The CDR3 DNA follows: TGCAGTGCCCGGAAGGGGGATACCCAAGAGACCCAGTACTTC. Amino acid sequence: CSARKGDTQETQYF.

This clonotype was found many times. This chain joins TRBV29-1 and TRBJ2-3; 9 bases fit TRBD1. V dropped 4 bases and J dropped 3; count of bases not matched to a gene: 5. Germline V gene data show CDR1 as SQVTM and CDR2 as ANQGSEA. The CDR3 length is 14 residues. CDR3 loop: CSVVTGGTTDTQYF. DNA of the CDR3: TGCAGCGTTGTGACAGGGGGTACGACAGATACGCAGTATTTT.

The chain employs TRBV2 and TRBJ1-2; D unclear. Trimming pared 8 bases from V and 7 bases from J, leaving 11 bases between. The CDR3 runs 11 residues. The germline CDR1 and CDR2 sequences are SNHLY and FYNNEI. CDR3 protein: CASDRLVGYTF. The CDR3 coding sequence is TGTGCCAGCGACCGGTTGGTTGGCTACACCTTC.

V is TRBV20-1 and J is TRBJ2-1; D gene unclear. The germline V and J ends were trimmed by 0 bases and 7 bases, with 10 bases remaining between them. CDR1 is DFQATT, CDR2 SNEGSKA, per germline (reference sequence). The CDR3 consists of 13 residues. The CDR3 DNA is TGCAGTGCTAGAGATTCTAGACCAAATGAGCAGTTCTTC. It translates to CSARDSRPNEQFF.

This clonotype appeared a few times. J is TRBJ2-5 and V is TRBV4-2, with TRBD2 matching 9 bases. CDR3 length: 14 amino acids. The V gene end was trimmed by 4 bases and the J gene end by 4 bases; junction bases not matched to a gene: 4. Germline loops: CDR1 LGHNA, CDR2 YNFKEQ. CDR3 protein: CASSRELAGETQYF. CDR3 sequence (DNA): TGTGCCAGCAGCCGAGAACTAGCGGGAGAGACCCAGTACTTC.

V is TRBV20-1 and J is TRBJ2-7; weak D call: TRBD2 (6 bases). Trimming took off 1 base at V and 6 bases at J, with 16 bases between the two ends. This CDR3 spans 14 amino acids. Germline CDR1 and CDR2: DFQATT and SNEGSKA (reference sequence). The DNA of the CDR3 is TGCAGTGCTAGAGTCGGGACTTTCGGGGGCGAGCAGTACTTC. It is translated as CSARVGTFGGEQYF.

This clonotype was observed a few times. This chain links TRBV5-1 with TRBJ2-1, with D possibly TRBD1 on 6 matching bases. The germline V and J ends were trimmed by 2 bases and 5 bases, with 8 bases remaining between them. Looked up from germline, CDR1 is SGHRS and CDR2 is YFSETQ. This CDR3 has 13 residues. CDR3 loop: CASSFGQNNEQFF. CDR3 sequence (DNA): TGCGCCAGCAGCTTTGGACAGAACAATGAGCAGTTCTTC.

The rearrangement links TRBV20-1 to TRBJ2-3; the match to TRBD2 covers 12 bases. In germline, CDR1 is DFQATT, CDR2 SNEGSKA (reference sequence). V lost 5 bases and J lost 3; bases outside the gene matches: 3. The CDR3 spans 14 residues. The CDR3 DNA sequence: TGCAGTGCTCTAGCGGGAGGGCCGACAGATACGCAGTATTTT. Protein product: CSALAGGPTDTQYF.